The 20 T cell receptor beta chains in this list originate from one sample, sequenced in a study of T cells in localized non-small cell lung cancer. Using immunoSEQ multiplex PCR, the repertoire was profiled, and TCRdb retains in-frame clones only, with some absent. Among 30,000 to 35,000 clones, around nine tenths were seen once, and the ten largest hold under 5.5%. Sequencing used peripheral blood, obtained before any cancer treatment. All receptors derive from a woman aged 35-75 years with stage I lung adenocarcinoma.

This sequence joins TRBV6-5 and TRBJ1-2, with TRBD1 identical over 12 bases. The V and J ends lost 0 bases and 4 bases, in that order; junction bases with no gene match: 3. Germline CDR1 MNHEY, CDR2 SVGAGI. This CDR3 region has 16 residues. In DNA, the CDR3 is TGTGCCAGCAGTTACTCCGGGACAGGGGGCACCTATGGCTACACCTTC. Translating gives CASSYSGTGGTYGYTF.

The chain uses TRBV4-3 and TRBJ1-1; 7 nucleotides align to TRBD1. V lost 4 bases, J lost 4 bases, and 6 bases stayed unmatched. The CDR3 has 14 amino acids. The germline gives CDR1 LGHNA, CDR2 YSLEER. CDR3 DNA sequence: TGCGCCAGCAGCCTCCGACAGGGATCCACTGAAGCTTTCTTT. Protein sequence: CASSLRQGSTEAFF.

V gene TRBV13 combines with J gene TRBJ2-1, with 8 bases matching TRBD2. V lost 4 bases to trimming and J lost 8 bases; unmatched junction nucleotides: 10. Germline V gene lookup returns CDR1 PRHDT and CDR2 FYEKMQ (reference sequence). The CDR3 runs to 15 residues. CDR3 sequence: CASSSTSAPFDEQFF. CDR3 bases: TGTGCCAGCAGCTCGACTAGCGCTCCCTTCGATGAGCAGTTCTTC. Drawing the rest from reference TRBV13 and TRBJ2-1, the complete variable domain is AAGVIQSPRHLIKEKRETATLKCYPIPRHDTVYWYQQGPGQDPQFLISFYEKMQSDKGSIPDRFSAQQFSDYHSELNMSSLELGDSALYFCASSSTSAPFDEQFFGPGTRLTVL.

In this sample, this clone turned up once. This sequence joins TRBV7-3 and TRBJ2-2; TRBD2 is a possible D gene (5 bases). Deletions cut 7 bases from V and 7 bases from J, with 16 bases between. CDR1 is SGHTA, CDR2 FQGTGA, per germline. The CDR3 is made up of 14 amino acids. The CDR3 protein is CASKRRPNGGELFF. The DNA for the CDR3 is TGTGCCAGCAAGCGGAGGCCAAACGGCGGGGAGCTGTTTTTT.

The rearrangement uses TRBV5-4 and TRBJ2-3; D remains ambiguous. Germline V gene sequence: CDR1 SGHNT, CDR2 YYREEE (reference sequence). The CDR3 sequence is 13 residues long. Trimming shortened V by 4 bases and J by 2 bases, and 8 bases separated the two germline ends. The CDR3 nucleotides are TGTGCCAGCAGCCTTTTCGTCACAGATACGCAGTATTTT. This gives the protein CASSLFVTDTQYF.

CDR3 DNA: TGTGCCAGCAGCGCGACAGGGTCTAACTATGGCTACACCTTC. Translation: CASSATGSNYGYTF. The J gene is TRBJ1-2, the V gene TRBV7-2; 7 positions match TRBD1. The V segment lost 5 bases and the J segment 0 bases; nucleotides outside the gene matches: 3. Germline V CDR1 and CDR2: SGHTA, FQGNSA. This CDR3 has 14 residues.

CDR3 DNA sequence: TGCGCCAGCAGGGTGGGGCAGGGTGTTTCACCCCTCCACTTT. Translated: CASRVGQGVSPLHF. The chain carries TRBV5-1 and TRBJ1-6, with D possibly being TRBD1 (5 bases). From germline, CDR1 is SGHRS and CDR2 YFSETQ. The CDR3 length is 14 residues. V lost 5 bases and J 9 bases, leaving 15 bases between the germline ends.

The rearrangement uses TRBV2 and TRBJ2-5, with 7 bases lining up with TRBD2. The junction had 13 bases not matched to a gene; V was cut back by 2 bases and J by 7 bases. This CDR3 region has 16 residues. Germline V gene data show CDR1 as SNHLY and CDR2 as FYNNEI. CDR3 coding DNA: TGTGCCAGCAGTGAAAATGGGGTGTTGGTAGCGGGGACCCAGTACTTC. Translated, it gives CASSENGVLVAGTQYF. The full variable domain, completed using reference TRBV2 and TRBJ2-5, is EPEVTQTPSHQVTQMGQEVILRCVPISNHLYFYWYRQILGQKVEFLVSFYNNEISEKSEIFDDQFSVERPDGSNFTLKIRSTKLEDSAMYFCASSENGVLVAGTQYFGPGTRLLVL.

This chain uses TRBV7-2 with TRBJ2-1; 8 nucleotides agree with TRBD1. Germline values: CDR1 SGHTA, CDR2 FQGNSA. With 5 bases clipped from V and 6 bases from J, the junction kept 12 bases outside the gene matches. The CDR3 runs to 16 residues. CDR3 sequence reads: CASSRHRGDSGNEQFF. In DNA, the CDR3 is TGTGCCAGCAGCAGACACAGGGGGGATTCGGGCAATGAGCAGTTCTTC. Full variable domain (remainder filled in from reference TRBV7-2 and TRBJ2-1): GAGVSQSPSNKVTEKGKDVELRCDPISGHTALYWYRQSLGQGLEFLIYFQGNSAPDKSGLPSDRFSAERTGGSVSTLTIQRTQQEDSAVYLCASSRHRGDSGNEQFFGPGTRLTVL.

The V and J genes are TRBV7-2 and TRBJ2-1; TRBD2 matches at 14 bases. Germline V gene sequence: CDR1 SGHTA, CDR2 FQGNSA. The CDR3 has 16 residues. Unmatched junction bases numbered 3, after V lost 0 bases and J lost 8 bases. CDR3 loop: CASSLARTSGGYEQFF. CDR3 nucleotide sequence: TGTGCCAGCAGCTTAGCGAGGACTAGCGGGGGGTATGAGCAGTTCTTC. Filled out from reference TRBV7-2 and TRBJ2-1, the complete variable domain reads GAGVSQSPSNKVTEKGKDVELRCDPISGHTALYWYRQSLGQGLEFLIYFQGNSAPDKSGLPSDRFSAERTGGSVSTLTIQRTQQEDSAVYLCASSLARTSGGYEQFFGPGTRLTVL.

The rearrangement uses TRBV9 and TRBJ2-1; TRBD1 matches 8 bases. V lost 8 bases and J lost 2; bases outside the gene matches: 6. CDR3 length: 14 amino acids. The V gene's germline CDR1 is SGDLS and CDR2 YYNGEE. The DNA for the CDR3 is TGTGCCAGTAATAAACAGGGGGCCTACAATGAGCAGTTCTTC. Protein: CASNKQGAYNEQFF.

This chain joins TRBV7-2 and TRBJ1-3; 7 bases fit TRBD1. The J segment lost 4 bases and the V segment lost 3 bases, leaving 6 bases of the junction unmatched. The length of the CDR3 is 15 residues. The germline V gene has CDR1 SGHTA and CDR2 FQGNSA. This CDR3 reads CASSLQRDRGNTIYF. As DNA, the CDR3 is TGTGCCAGCAGCTTGCAGCGGGACAGAGGAAACACCATATATTTT.

The chain is built from TRBV15 and TRBJ2-7, with 10 bases fitting TRBD1. Germline CDR1 reads LNHNV; CDR2 reads YYDKDF (reference sequence). After removal of 8 bases from V and 7 bases from J, the junction contained 11 bases not matched to a gene. The CDR3 totals 14 residues. The CDR3 nucleotides are TGTGCCACCCGGCGGGACAGGGGTGTGGGGGAGCAGTACTTC. The encoded protein is CATRRDRGVGEQYF.

The chain is built from TRBV6-5 and TRBJ1-4, with unresolved D. The CDR3 spans 14 residues. The germline CDR1 and CDR2 sequences are MNHEY and SVGAGI. The germline V and J ends were trimmed by 6 bases and 6 bases, with 14 bases remaining between them. In DNA, the CDR3 is TGTGCCAGCAGCTCCCTCCGGGTTCATGAAAAACTGTTTTTT. The encoded protein is CASSSLRVHEKLFF.

The rearrangement joins TRBV15 to TRBJ2-1; possibly TRBD1 or TRBD2 for D (5 bases each). The CDR3 consists of 15 residues. Trimming pared 0 bases from V and 6 bases from J, leaving 12 bases between. CDR1 is LNHNV, CDR2 YYDKDF, per germline (reference sequence). Here the CDR3 reads CATSRDLGGGNEQFF. DNA of the CDR3: TGTGCCACCAGCAGAGACCTTGGGGGTGGCAATGAGCAGTTCTTC.

In its sample, this clone was seen once. The chain recombines TRBV5-6 with TRBJ2-7; D call uncertain. Germline values: CDR1 SGHDT, CDR2 YYEEEE. The CDR3 extends over 13 amino acids. Trimming shortened V by 0 bases and J by 3 bases, and 7 bases separated the two germline ends. The CDR3 DNA sequence: TGTGCCAGCAGCTTGGCCGCCTTCTACGAGCAGTACTTC. Its protein is CASSLAAFYEQYF.

This rearrangement joins TRBV11-3 to TRBJ2-2; unclear D gene. The CDR3 is 13 amino acids. In germline, CDR1 is SGHNT, CDR2 YENEEA. The V gene lost 2 bases and the J gene lost 4 bases, with 5 bases spanning the gap. CDR3 protein: CASSLSPTGELFF. In nucleotides, the CDR3 is TGTGCCAGCAGCTTAAGTCCCACCGGGGAGCTGTTTTTT.

The chain joins TRBV29-1 to TRBJ2-7; 10 positions match TRBD1. The CDR3 is 19 amino acids. The germline V gene has CDR1 SQVTM and CDR2 ANQGSEA. Here the CDR3 reads CRPPDRDRGTTSGQYEQYF. In nucleotides, the CDR3 is TGCCGCCCACCGGACCGGGACAGGGGTACGACAAGCGGACAATACGAGCAGTACTTC.

The chain links TRBV30 to TRBJ2-3; D is unresolved. Germline loops: CDR1 GTSNPN, CDR2 SVGIG (reference sequence). The CDR3 covers 13 residues. V was cut by 5 bases and J by 4 bases, with 13 bases left in between. The CDR3 region has the DNA TGTGCCTGGGAGGTCTCTAGATCAGATACGCAGTATTTT. Translating it yields CAWEVSRSDTQYF.

This clone is judged medium-sized. The rearrangement uses TRBV9 and TRBJ1-6; D is unclear. V dropped 0 bases and J dropped 4 bases, with 5 bases sitting between them. CDR3 size: 14 residues. CDR1 is SGDLS and CDR2 is YYNGEE in the germline V gene. CDR3 sequence reads: CASSVDSYNSPLHF. CDR3 nucleotide sequence: TGTGCCAGCAGCGTAGACAGTTATAATTCACCCCTCCACTTT.